This T cell receptor (beta chain) derives from a study of T cell responses to AZD1222 COVID-19 vaccine. Study findings and constraints: Samples come after the peak T cell response, not at day 14.

The table came from immunoSEQ multiplex PCR; TCRdb's copy has only in-frame clones and leaves some out. Of 120,000 or so clones in the sample, 90% are singletons; the top ten hold around 7.2%. Per germline, CDR1 SGHNT and CDR2 YENEEA. V trimming: 5 bases; J trimming: 4 bases; junction bases outside the gene matches: 9. This CDR3 region has 15 residues. On this clone: Its antigen is not known.

The TCR originated in an adult in good health. The V and J genes are TRBV11-3 and TRBJ1-1, with 8 nucleotides matching TRBD1. The material was peripheral blood, obtained on day 0 of AZD1222 vaccination. CDR3 nucleotides: TGTGCCAGCAGCCTGACGACAGGGGTGAGCACTGAAGCTTTCTTT. The encoded protein is CASSLTTGVSTEAFF.